This TCR beta chain was documented in a study of siplizumab effects on memory and regulatory T cells. Study observations and caveats: Apparently more diverse than memory cells, naive T cells also seemed major alloresponse contributors.

In the case of this clone: Its cognate antigen is unknown.

The germline V gene has CDR1 SGHDT and CDR2 YYEEEE. V shed 4 bases and J shed 9 bases, with 26 bases lying between them. The CDR3 is 17 residues long. Profiling relied on immunoSEQ multiplex PCR, and the TCRdb table lists in-frame clones only, not all of them. Among about 100,000 clones listed, 85% to 95% were seen once. This TCR was recovered from a human donor in good health. The V and J genes are TRBV5-6 and TRBJ2-1; D unclear. Sequenced input: non-Treg CD4+ T cells sorted from blood. CDR3 nucleotide sequence: TGTGCCAGCAGCGCCCTACTTACAGTCTCTTCTTTGAGTGAGCAGTTCTTC. Translating gives CASSALLTVSSLSEQFF.